This T cell receptor beta chain was profiled in a study of cytomegalovirus exposure and HLA in healthy donors. Study-wide context: Approximately 190 million T cells yielded 117 million unique TCR beta sequences, as an earlier analysis found. Points from the study as a whole: The authors enumerated roughly 180 TCR beta chains as linked to cytomegalovirus. In a later analysis, TCR association rates varied by HLA locus: DRB1 most, HLA-C fewest. A few V segments could not be told apart, such as TRBV6-2 and TRBV6-3, and were left out.

A word on this clone: The target antigen is unknown.

V was pared by 3 bases and J by 3 bases, with 9 bases between. Per germline, CDR1 MDHEN and CDR2 SYDVKM. There are 13 residues in the CDR3. The study ran its PCR with 60 Vbeta and 13 Jbeta primers. Assay used: immunoSEQ multiplex PCR; TCRdb lists only in-frame clones, some missing. The profile shows approximately 90,000 clones, 60% to 80% of them singletons. The TCR comes from a man aged 30 to 45 in good health and CMV-seronegative. Sequences were obtained from PBMCs. This chain joins TRBV28 and TRBJ2-7; D not certain. CDR3 DNA: TGTGCCAGCAGTTTGGCCACCTTCTACGAGCAGTACTTC. This gives the protein CASSLATFYEQYF.